These 27 T cell receptor beta chains were sequenced from one sample in a study of vaccination and CD4 T cells after COVID-19. The treatment is: approximately 10-day PBMC culture with coronavirus spike peptide pools or control peptides (ViraFEST assay). The antigens of these receptors remain unknown. An Oncomine TCR Beta short-read assay was used to sequence the DNA from cultured CD4+ T cells. MiXCR, applied by TCRdb to the PCR reads, yields one record per CDR3 protein. The sample includes just under 20,000 distinct CDR3 sequences, about 61% of them seen just once. What was sequenced was CD4+ T cells from blood, cultured in vitro. Receptor source: a human donor who had recovered from COVID-19.

This rearrangement joins TRBV7-9 to TRBJ1-1, with D perhaps TRBD1 (6 bases). The CDR3 covers 12 residues. V was cut by 5 bases and J by 10 bases, with 14 bases left in between. Germline V CDR1 and CDR2: SEHNR, FQNEAQ (reference sequence). The CDR3 bases are TGTGCCAGCAGCCGAGAGTCACAGGGAGCTTTCTTT. This codes for CASSRESQGAFF. Variable domain in full (rest from reference TRBV7-9 and TRBJ1-1): DTGVSQNPRHKITKRGQNVTFRCDPISEHNRLYWYRQTLGQGPEFLTYFQNEAQLEKSRLLSDRFSAERPKGSFSTLEIQRTEQGDSAMYLCASSRESQGAFFGQGTRLTVV.

This clonotype occurred once. The V call is TRBV6-2 or TRBV6-3, the J call TRBJ2-1, with TRBD2 identical over 11 bases. J gave up 6 bases and V 8 bases, and 6 bases lay outside the gene matches. The germline V gene encodes CDR1 MNHEY and CDR2 SVGEGT. The CDR3 is made up of 14 amino acids. The chain's CDR3 is CASCRLAGSNEQFF. DNA of the CDR3: TGTGCCAGCTGCCGACTAGCGGGGTCCAATGAGCAGTTCTTC.

The chain links TRBV7-2 to TRBJ1-5, with D unresolved. V lost 5 bases and J lost 9, with 14 bases in between. The CDR3 length is 13 residues. Germline CDR1 reads SGHTA; CDR2 reads FQGNSA. CDR3: CASSLEYIRPQHF. The CDR3 nucleotides are TGTGCCAGCAGCCTCGAGTATATCCGGCCCCAGCATTTT.

The CDR3 bases are TGTGCCAGCAGCTTATCCTCCTCTAGAAGTCAGCCCCAGCATTTT. Encoded protein: CASSLSSSRSQPQHF. This chain links TRBV7-2 with TRBJ1-5; no firm D call. V was trimmed by 2 bases and J by 6 bases, leaving 14 bases between them. CDR3 length equals 15 residues. Germline CDR1 is SGHTA and CDR2 is FQGNSA.

The rearrangement joins TRBV27 to TRBJ1-1; 9 bases map to TRBD1. The CDR3 has 18 amino acids. The trim removed 4 bases at V and 11 bases at J, leaving 23 bases unmatched. CDR1 and CDR2 (germline): MNHEY, SMNVEV (reference sequence). The CDR3 sequence: CASSSPVGTGSPPARAFF. DNA of the CDR3: TGTGCCAGCAGTTCACCTGTAGGGACAGGGAGTCCCCCCGCGCGGGCTTTCTTT.

This chain links TRBV6-2 or TRBV6-3 with TRBJ1-1; 7 bases are a match to TRBD1. The CDR3 extends over 14 amino acids. The V gene's germline CDR1 is MNHEY and CDR2 SVGEGT. Trimming took 4 bases from V and 2 from J; bases not matched to a gene: 4. CDR3 protein: CASSFHRGNTEAFF. CDR3 sequence (DNA): TGTGCCAGCAGTTTTCACAGGGGTAACACTGAAGCTTTCTTT.

This chain links TRBV12-3 or TRBV12-4 with TRBJ1-2; the D gene is possibly TRBD1 (6 bases). V shed 1 base and J shed 4 bases, with 10 bases lying between them. The CDR3 totals 14 residues. The CDR3 DNA sequence: TGTGCCAGCAGTTTAGAGGGGACAACCTATGGCTACACCTTC. It encodes CASSLEGTTYGYTF.

The gene calls are TRBV5-4 and TRBJ2-3; D not certain. Trimming left V 0 bases short and J 7 bases short, with 15 bases between. This CDR3 contains 15 residues. Germline-derived CDR1 and CDR2 are SGHNT and YYREEE (reference sequence). This CDR3 reads CASSLEGPLGNTQYF. The CDR3 DNA reads TGTGCCAGCAGCTTGGAGGGTCCACTGGGAAATACGCAGTATTTT.

The chain joins TRBV27 to TRBJ1-2; a weak D match, TRBD1 (5 bases). Trimming shortened V by 4 bases and J by 8 bases, and 17 bases separated the two germline ends. The germline gives CDR1 MNHEY, CDR2 SMNVEV (reference sequence). This CDR3 has 14 residues. The CDR3 protein is CASSSPDGAWGYTF. The CDR3, as DNA: TGTGCCAGCAGTTCCCCGGACGGGGCGTGGGGCTACACCTTC.

The chain is built from TRBV6-1 and TRBJ1-2; D gene ambiguous. This CDR3 is built from 13 residues. Between the trimmed V and J ends, which lost 6 bases and 2 bases, there was a span of 10 bases. Looked up from germline, CDR1 is MNHNS and CDR2 is SASEGT. The CDR3 DNA reads TGTGCCAGCAGCCCACCCCAGAACTATGGCTACACCTTC. Its translation is CASSPPQNYGYTF.

The chain carries TRBV7-8 and TRBJ2-5; D is perhaps TRBD2 (5 bases). The CDR3 length is 14 residues. The germline gives CDR1 SGHVS, CDR2 FQNEAQ. Trimming took 3 bases from V and 7 from J, leaving 15 bases between them. The CDR3 is CASSLQRVSGTQYF. CDR3 DNA: TGTGCCAGCAGCTTGCAACGGGTGAGCGGGACCCAGTACTTC. Variable domain in full (rest from reference TRBV7-8 and TRBJ2-5): GAGVSQSPRYKVAKRGQDVALRCDPISGHVSLFWYQQALGQGPEFLTYFQNEAQLDKSGLPSDRFFAERPEGSVSTLKIQRTQQEDSAVYLCASSLQRVSGTQYFGPGTRLLVL.

J is TRBJ1-5 and V is TRBV19; no clear D. The CDR3 totals 16 residues. From germline, CDR1 is LNHDA and CDR2 SQIVND (reference sequence). V lost 2 bases to trimming and J lost 7 bases, with 18 bases between them. Here the CDR3 reads CASSISLRPGGQPQHF. In DNA, the CDR3 is TGTGCCAGTAGTATATCCTTAAGACCCGGTGGACAGCCCCAGCATTTT.

The chain couples TRBV6-5 to TRBJ2-1; TRBD2 matches 12 bases. Trimming cost V 2 bases and J 1 base; bases outside gene matches: 6. The length of the CDR3 is 18 residues. Germline CDR1 reads MNHEY; CDR2 reads SVGAGI. The DNA of the CDR3 is TGTGCCAGCAGTTACACCGGGACTAGCGGGTGGTCCTACAATGAGCAGTTCTTC. Translating it yields CASSYTGTSGWSYNEQFF.

The V call is TRBV5-1, the J call TRBJ1-2; D unresolved. From germline, CDR1 is SGHRS and CDR2 YFSETQ. V was shortened by 5 bases and J by 0 bases, with 11 bases between the two germline ends. The CDR3 totals 14 residues. CDR3 DNA sequence: TGCGCCAGCAGGTCACAGCCATCTAACTATGGCTACACCTTC. It specifies CASRSQPSNYGYTF.

The CDR3 coding sequence is TGTGCCAGCAGCTTAGGGTTGGCGGGAGGGCTGCATGGGTTGGATGAGCAGTTCTTC. Translated, it gives CASSLGLAGGLHGLDEQFF. The genes are TRBV7-3 and TRBJ2-1, with 9 bases that match TRBD2. The length of the CDR3 is 19 residues. The J segment lost 8 bases and the V segment lost 2 bases, leaving 19 bases of the junction unmatched. Germline V CDR1 and CDR2: SGHTA, FQGTGA.

The chain recombines TRBV19 with TRBJ1-5; D might be TRBD1 (6 bases). The CDR3 totals 14 residues. Germline CDR1 reads LNHDA; CDR2 reads SQIVND (reference sequence). V shed 5 bases and J shed 6 bases, with 14 bases lying between them. CDR3 sequence reads: CASSANRVPQPQHF. In DNA, the CDR3 is TGTGCCAGTAGTGCCAACAGGGTACCTCAGCCCCAGCATTTT. Complete variable domain (other parts from reference TRBV19 and TRBJ1-5): DGGITQSPKYLFRKEGQNVTLSCEQNLNHDAMYWYRQDPGQGLRLIYYSQIVNDFQKGDIAEGYSVSREKKESFPLTVTSAQKNPTAFYLCASSANRVPQPQHFGDGTRLSIL.

The chain combines TRBV6-5 with TRBJ2-1; 8 bases match TRBD1. The CDR3 consists of 16 residues. The ends lost 0 bases at V and 6 bases at J; junction bases unmatched: 7. The germline V gene encodes CDR1 MNHEY and CDR2 SVGAGI. This chain's CDR3 is CASSYSPGGGSNEQFF. CDR3 DNA sequence: TGTGCCAGCAGTTACTCCCCAGGGGGCGGAAGCAATGAGCAGTTCTTC.

This sequence joins TRBV29-1 and TRBJ1-2; 7 nucleotides line up with TRBD1. Trimming cost V 5 bases and J 6 bases; bases outside gene matches: 9. Germline CDR1 SQVTM, CDR2 ANQGSEA. This CDR3 has 13 residues. The CDR3 region has the DNA TGCAGCGTTATCTCCGACAGGGATCATGGCTACACCTTC. It yields the protein CSVISDRDHGYTF.

V and J are TRBV18 and TRBJ2-6, with 7 bases matching TRBD1. The CDR3 spans 20 residues. With V trimmed by 3 bases and J by 3 bases, 17 bases remained unmatched. From germline, CDR1 is KGHSH and CDR2 LQKENI. CDR3 nucleotide sequence: TGTGCCAGCTCACCCCTTCCGAGAGGGGGCGCCAGGGTTGGGGCCAACGTCCTGACTTTC. Amino acids: CASSPLPRGGARVGANVLTF.

This chain connects TRBV19 to TRBJ2-1; TRBD2 is a possible D gene (5 bases). Trimming took 6 bases from V and 1 from J, leaving 13 bases between them. CDR3 length: 15 residues. In germline, CDR1 is LNHDA, CDR2 SQIVND (reference sequence). Here the CDR3 DNA reads TGTGCCAGTAGGCCTAGCCCCACTTCCTACAATGAGCAGTTCTTC. Translation: CASRPSPTSYNEQFF.

The V and J genes are TRBV11-3 and TRBJ1-1; tentative D call: TRBD1 (5 bases). V shed 4 bases and J shed 3 bases, with 21 bases lying between them. Germline V lookup: CDR1 SGHNT, CDR2 YENEEA. The CDR3 consists of 17 residues. The CDR3 DNA is TGTGCCAGCAGCTCGCGCAAAAGGGGTCCCCTTTACACTGAAGCTTTCTTT. It translates to CASSSRKRGPLYTEAFF.

The V call is TRBV12-3 or TRBV12-4, the J call TRBJ2-7; 7 bases agree with TRBD1. The CDR3 contains 12 residues. V was pared by 6 bases and J by 4 bases, with 3 bases of the junction left unmatched. CDR3 residues: CASSRGQYEQYF. CDR3 sequence (DNA): TGTGCCAGCAGCCGGGGACAGTACGAGCAGTACTTC.

This clonotype was picked up a small number of times. The rearrangement uses TRBV7-2 and TRBJ1-2; D unclear. Trimming shortened V by 1 base and J by 0 bases, and 9 bases separated the two germline ends. The CDR3 length is 15 residues. Per germline, CDR1 SGHTA and CDR2 FQGNSA. The CDR3 DNA follows: TGTGCCAGCAGCTTAGTAGAAGGTGCTAACTATGGCTACACCTTC. This gives the protein CASSLVEGANYGYTF.

In its sample, this clonotype was seen a few times. The genes are TRBV11-2 and TRBJ1-2; D is unclear. The CDR3 extends over 13 amino acids. From germline, CDR1 is SGHAT and CDR2 FQNNGV. Deletions cut 5 bases from V and 4 bases from J, with 11 bases between. The CDR3 region has the DNA TGTGCCAGCAGCCCAGGTTTAGGCTATGGCTACACCTTC. It codes for CASSPGLGYGYTF.

The V gene is TRBV14, the J gene TRBJ2-3, with TRBD2 matching over 8 bases. Germline CDR1 reads SGHDN; CDR2 reads FVKESK. The junction had 2 bases not matched to a gene; V was cut back by 4 bases and J by 2 bases. The CDR3 runs 14 residues. CDR3 in DNA: TGTGCCAGCAGCCGGACTAGCCTCACAGATACGCAGTATTTT. Amino acid sequence: CASSRTSLTDTQYF.

As to this clonotype: Relative to the germline gene, one junction end is altered; a read error may explain this. The V and J genes are TRBV7-9 and TRBJ2-5, with 9 bases identical to TRBD1. Germline CDR1 reads SEHNR; CDR2 reads FQNEAQ (reference sequence). This CDR3 has 14 residues. For the CDR3, the DNA is TGCGCCAGCAGCGCCACAGGGGGCTATGAGACCCAGTACTTC. Its translation: CASSATGGYETQYF.

This clonotype was observed a handful of times. The gene calls are TRBV20-1 and TRBJ1-6; D unresolved. Trimming left V 2 bases short and J 0 bases short, with 14 bases between. This CDR3 is built from 17 residues. Per the germline V gene, CDR1 is DFQATT and CDR2 is SNEGSKA (reference sequence). CDR3 sequence: CSARKLLRVSYNSPLHF. The CDR3 DNA sequence: TGCAGTGCTAGAAAGCTACTTCGCGTCTCCTATAATTCACCCCTCCACTTT.